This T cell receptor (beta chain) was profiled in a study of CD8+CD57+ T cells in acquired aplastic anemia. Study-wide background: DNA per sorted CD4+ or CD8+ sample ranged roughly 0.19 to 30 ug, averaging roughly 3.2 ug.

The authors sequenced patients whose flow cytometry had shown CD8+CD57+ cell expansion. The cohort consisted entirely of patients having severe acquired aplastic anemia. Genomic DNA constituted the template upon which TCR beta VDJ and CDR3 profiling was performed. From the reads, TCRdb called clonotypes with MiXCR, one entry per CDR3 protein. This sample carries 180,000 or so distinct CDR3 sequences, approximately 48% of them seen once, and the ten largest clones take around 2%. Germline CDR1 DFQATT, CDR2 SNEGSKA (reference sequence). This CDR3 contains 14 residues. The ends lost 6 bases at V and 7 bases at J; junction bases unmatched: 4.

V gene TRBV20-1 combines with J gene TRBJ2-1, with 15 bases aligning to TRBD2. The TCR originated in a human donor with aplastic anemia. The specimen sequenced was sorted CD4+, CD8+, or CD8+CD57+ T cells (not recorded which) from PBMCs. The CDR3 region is CSASGTSGRNEQFF. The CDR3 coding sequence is TGCAGTGCATCCGGGACTAGCGGGAGGAATGAGCAGTTCTTC.